Listed below are T cell receptor beta chains from one sample, sequenced in a study of TIL therapy for anti-PD-1-resistant metastatic lung cancer. Some clones are missing from TCRdb's copy, which holds only in-frame ones; the method was immunoSEQ multiplex PCR. The table has some 50,000 clones, less than 80% seen once; the top ten hold roughly 16%. The sample was blood, taken at baseline. The receptor source for this set is a man between 65 and 85 years old with non-small cell lung cancer. The CDR3 runs from the conserved cysteine through the conserved F or W. Fields, in order: V gene, D gene, clone size, J gene, CDR3 protein, CDR3 DNA. The D gene is left open where the match is weak. Part of the rows lack a size; the others show once, few, many or a class for expanded clones.

V gene: TRBV6-1
D gene: -
clone size: once
J gene: TRBJ2-4
CDR3 protein: CASSGMLAKNIQYF
CDR3 DNA: TGTGCCAGCAGTGGCATGCTAGCCAAAAACATTCAGTACTTC

V gene: TRBV7-2
D gene: -
clone size: -
J gene: TRBJ2-3
CDR3 protein: CASSLSDTDTQYF
CDR3 DNA: TGTGCCAGCAGCTTAAGTGACACAGATACGCAGTATTTT

V gene: TRBV19
D gene: -
clone size: -
J gene: TRBJ2-7
CDR3 protein: CASSVRGYEQYF
CDR3 DNA: TGTGCCAGTAGTGTAAGGGGCTACGAGCAGTACTTC

V gene: TRBV28
D gene: TRBD1
clone size: -
J gene: TRBJ1-1
CDR3 protein: CASSRSPRGPTEAFF
CDR3 DNA: TGTGCCAGCAGTCGAAGTCCCAGGGGGCCCACTGAAGCTTTCTTT

V gene: TRBV2
D gene: -
clone size: -
J gene: TRBJ2-7
CDR3 protein: CASSETGSYEQYF
CDR3 DNA: TGTGCCAGCAGTGAAACAGGGTCCTACGAGCAGTACTTC

V gene: TRBV11-2
D gene: -
clone size: once
J gene: TRBJ2-2
CDR3 protein: CASSLLLTGRTNTGELFF
CDR3 DNA: TGTGCCAGCAGCTTGCTTTTAACGGGCAGGACGAACACCGGGGAGCTGTTTTTT

V gene: TRBV19
D gene: TRBD1
clone size: -
J gene: TRBJ1-5
CDR3 protein: CASSISGTAPSNQPQHF
CDR3 DNA: TGTGCCAGTAGTATCTCCGGGACAGCACCTAGCAATCAGCCCCAGCATTTT

V gene: TRBV5-6
D gene: -
clone size: -
J gene: TRBJ1-5
CDR3 protein: CASSLERDGQPQHF
CDR3 DNA: TGTGCCAGCAGCTTGGAAAGGGACGGTCAGCCCCAGCATTTT

V gene: TRBV18
D gene: -
clone size: -
J gene: TRBJ2-7
CDR3 protein: CASSPRRGHEQYF
CDR3 DNA: TGTGCCAGCTCACCACGCAGGGGCCACGAGCAGTACTTC

V gene: TRBV28
D gene: -
clone size: -
J gene: TRBJ2-7
CDR3 protein: CASSFRGSGYEQYF
CDR3 DNA: TGTGCCAGCAGTTTCAGGGGCTCGGGCTACGAGCAGTACTTC

V gene: TRBV27
D gene: -
clone size: -
J gene: TRBJ2-4
CDR3 protein: CASNEEHF
CDR3 DNA: TGTGCCAGCAACGAGGAGCATTTC

V gene: TRBV7-2
D gene: -
clone size: -
J gene: TRBJ1-5
CDR3 protein: CASSSEGNQPQHF
CDR3 DNA: TGTGCCAGCAGCTCCGAGGGTAATCAGCCCCAGCATTTT

V gene: TRBV7-2
D gene: TRBD2
clone size: -
J gene: TRBJ2-1
CDR3 protein: CASLTSGGPYNEQFF
CDR3 DNA: TGTGCCAGCCTTACGAGCGGGGGCCCCTACAATGAGCAGTTCTTC

V gene: TRBV12-2
D gene: -
clone size: -
J gene: TRBJ1-4
CDR3 protein: CASRFGTGPMELFF
CDR3 DNA: TGTGCAAGTCGCTTTGGGACAGGGCCGATGGAACTGTTTTTT

V gene: TRBV7-2
D gene: -
clone size: -
J gene: TRBJ2-7
CDR3 protein: CASSLGQTGEQYF
CDR3 DNA: TGTGCCAGCAGCTTGGGTCAAACTGGGGAGCAGTACTTC

V gene: TRBV5-1
D gene: TRBD1
clone size: -
J gene: TRBJ2-7
CDR3 protein: CASSLSHGTGGQKSYEQYF
CDR3 DNA: TGCGCCAGCAGCTTGTCCCACGGGACAGGGGGCCAGAAGTCCTACGAGCAGTACTTC

V gene: TRBV28
D gene: -
clone size: medium-sized
J gene: TRBJ2-7
CDR3 protein: CASSSPTYEQYF
CDR3 DNA: TGTGCCAGCAGCTCGCCGACCTACGAGCAGTACTTC

V gene: TRBV10-3
D gene: -
clone size: -
J gene: TRBJ1-1
CDR3 protein: CAISESAWVTEAFF
CDR3 DNA: TGTGCCATCAGTGAGTCGGCATGGGTCACTGAAGCTTTCTTT

V gene: TRBV4-1
D gene: -
clone size: -
J gene: TRBJ2-3
CDR3 protein: CASSQVPETVQYF
CDR3 DNA: TGCGCCAGCAGCCAAGTCCCCGAGACCGTGCAGTATTTT

V gene: TRBV27
D gene: -
clone size: few
J gene: TRBJ2-7
CDR3 protein: CASSLTPRLAYEQYF
CDR3 DNA: TGTGCCAGCAGTCTAACCCCGAGACTAGCCTACGAGCAGTACTTC

V gene: TRBV28
D gene: -
clone size: -
J gene: TRBJ1-2
CDR3 protein: CASSRPTVRESGYTF
CDR3 DNA: TGTGCCAGCAGTCGCCCGACAGTTCGCGAGAGTGGCTACACCTTC

V gene: TRBV21-1
D gene: -
clone size: -
J gene: TRBJ1-5
CDR3 protein: CASSKMDREYSNQPQHF
CDR3 DNA: TGTGCCAGCAGCAAAATGGACAGGGAATATAGCAATCAGCCCCAGCATTTT

V gene: TRBV21-1
D gene: -
clone size: -
J gene: TRBJ1-5
CDR3 protein: CASSNRSSRSNQPQHF
CDR3 DNA: TGTGCCAGCAGCAATCGATCGTCGAGGAGCAATCAGCCCCAGCATTTT

V gene: TRBV19
D gene: -
clone size: -
J gene: TRBJ2-3
CDR3 protein: CASSIGGSISTDTQYF
CDR3 DNA: TGTGCCAGTAGTATTGGGGGCAGCATAAGCACAGATACGCAGTATTTT

V gene: TRBV9
D gene: -
clone size: -
J gene: TRBJ2-7
CDR3 protein: CASSPRVPSYEQYF
CDR3 DNA: TGTGCCAGCAGCCCACGGGTACCTTCCTACGAGCAGTACTTC

V gene: TRBV29-1
D gene: TRBD2
clone size: -
J gene: TRBJ2-1
CDR3 protein: CSVALAGAPSYNEQFF
CDR3 DNA: TGCAGCGTTGCCCTAGCGGGAGCCCCTTCCTACAATGAGCAGTTCTTC

V gene: TRBV2
D gene: -
clone size: few
J gene: TRBJ1-1
CDR3 protein: CASSVRWNTEAFF
CDR3 DNA: TGTGCCAGCAGTGTAAGGTGGAACACTGAAGCTTTCTTT

V gene: TRBV27
D gene: -
clone size: -
J gene: TRBJ2-6
CDR3 protein: CASSHDTGAGANVLTF
CDR3 DNA: TGTGCCAGCAGTCATGATACGGGAGCCGGGGCCAACGTCCTGACTTTC

V gene: TRBV7-2
D gene: -
clone size: few
J gene: TRBJ2-1
CDR3 protein: CASSQRGGGSSYNEQFF
CDR3 DNA: TGTGCCAGCAGCCAAAGGGGGGGCGGGAGCTCCTACAATGAGCAGTTCTTC

V gene: TRBV18
D gene: TRBD1
clone size: -
J gene: TRBJ1-4
CDR3 protein: CASSRDRGTNEKLFF
CDR3 DNA: TGTGCCAGCTCACGTGACAGGGGCACTAATGAAAAACTGTTTTTT

V gene: TRBV7-9
D gene: TRBD2
clone size: -
J gene: TRBJ2-1
CDR3 protein: CASSPRTSGHNEQFF
CDR3 DNA: TGTGCCAGCAGCCCTCGGACTAGCGGTCATAATGAGCAGTTCTTC

V gene: TRBV27
D gene: -
clone size: -
J gene: TRBJ2-2
CDR3 protein: CASSFGRVGTGELFF
CDR3 DNA: TGTGCCAGCAGTTTCGGAAGGGTGGGCACCGGGGAGCTGTTTTTT

V gene: TRBV19
D gene: TRBD2
clone size: once
J gene: TRBJ2-1
CDR3 protein: CASSEGSGTSYNEQFF
CDR3 DNA: TGTGCCAGTAGTGAGGGGAGCGGGACCTCCTACAATGAGCAGTTCTTC

V gene: TRBV18
D gene: TRBD2
clone size: -
J gene: TRBJ2-7
CDR3 protein: CASSPPGLAYEQYF
CDR3 DNA: TGTGCCAGCTCACCACCGGGACTAGCCTACGAGCAGTACTTC

V gene: TRBV11-2
D gene: TRBD1
clone size: -
J gene: TRBJ2-5
CDR3 protein: CASSLGGQKTQYF
CDR3 DNA: TGTGCCAGCAGCTTAGGGGGACAGAAGACCCAGTACTTC

V gene: TRBV18
D gene: -
clone size: -
J gene: TRBJ2-5
CDR3 protein: CASSPLPRLGQETQYF
CDR3 DNA: TGTGCCAGCTCACCATTACCCCGTTTGGGGCAAGAGACCCAGTACTTC

V gene: TRBV2
D gene: -
clone size: few
J gene: TRBJ1-5
CDR3 protein: CASRRTDSNQPQHF
CDR3 DNA: TGTGCCAGCAGAAGGACAGATAGCAATCAGCCCCAGCATTTT

V gene: TRBV6-5
D gene: -
clone size: -
J gene: TRBJ2-2
CDR3 protein: CASKSRRNTGELFF
CDR3 DNA: TGTGCCAGCAAGTCCAGGAGGAACACCGGGGAGCTGTTTTTT

V gene: TRBV7-9
D gene: -
clone size: -
J gene: TRBJ2-7
CDR3 protein: CASSFYGDDYEQYF
CDR3 DNA: TGTGCCAGCAGCTTTTACGGCGATGACTACGAGCAGTACTTC

V gene: TRBV9
D gene: -
clone size: -
J gene: TRBJ2-6
CDR3 protein: CASSVGGTGANVLTF
CDR3 DNA: TGTGCCAGCAGCGTAGGGGGAACTGGGGCCAACGTCCTGACTTTC

V gene: TRBV19
D gene: -
clone size: -
J gene: TRBJ1-3
CDR3 protein: CASSTTLTGSGNTIYF
CDR3 DNA: TGTGCCAGTAGTACCACCCTCACAGGGTCCGGAAACACCATATATTTT

V gene: TRBV4-3
D gene: -
clone size: -
J gene: TRBJ2-5
CDR3 protein: CASSQNRVQETQYF
CDR3 DNA: TGCGCCAGCAGCCAAAACCGGGTCCAAGAGACCCAGTACTTC

V gene: TRBV18
D gene: TRBD1
clone size: -
J gene: TRBJ1-2
CDR3 protein: CASSHGTGDHSTNYGYTF
CDR3 DNA: TGTGCCAGCTCACACGGGACAGGGGACCACTCCACTAACTATGGCTACACCTTC

V gene: TRBV4-1
D gene: TRBD2
clone size: -
J gene: TRBJ2-1
CDR3 protein: CASSQSSGIVDNEQFF
CDR3 DNA: TGCGCCAGCAGCCAATCTAGCGGGATTGTGGACAATGAGCAGTTCTTC

V gene: TRBV27
D gene: TRBD2
clone size: -
J gene: TRBJ2-7
CDR3 protein: CASSLISGQTYEQYF
CDR3 DNA: TGTGCCAGCAGTCTAATTAGCGGGCAAACCTACGAGCAGTACTTC

V gene: TRBV30
D gene: -
clone size: -
J gene: TRBJ1-4
CDR3 protein: CAWSIQATNEKLFF
CDR3 DNA: TGTGCCTGGAGTATCCAAGCAACTAATGAAAAACTGTTTTTT

V gene: TRBV5-5
D gene: TRBD2
clone size: -
J gene: TRBJ2-5
CDR3 protein: CASSFETSGRAKTQYF
CDR3 DNA: TGTGCCAGCAGCTTCGAAACTAGCGGGAGAGCAAAGACCCAGTACTTC

V gene: TRBV2
D gene: TRBD1
clone size: -
J gene: TRBJ2-2
CDR3 protein: CASRSFTGETGELFF
CDR3 DNA: TGTGCCAGCAGGAGCTTTACAGGGGAAACCGGGGAGCTGTTTTTT

V gene: TRBV2
D gene: TRBD2
clone size: -
J gene: TRBJ2-5
CDR3 protein: CASSSGRTSEETQYF
CDR3 DNA: TGTGCCAGCTCCTCAGGAAGGACTAGCGAGGAGACCCAGTACTTC

V gene: TRBV11-2
D gene: TRBD2
clone size: -
J gene: TRBJ2-5
CDR3 protein: CASSLEATSGRGRTQYF
CDR3 DNA: TGTGCCAGCAGCTTAGAGGCAACTAGCGGGAGGGGGAGGACCCAGTACTTC

V gene: TRBV7-2
D gene: -
clone size: -
J gene: TRBJ1-2
CDR3 protein: CASSPQSTGTWDGYTF
CDR3 DNA: TGTGCCAGCAGCCCCCAATCGACAGGTACATGGGATGGCTACACCTTC

V gene: TRBV2
D gene: -
clone size: -
J gene: TRBJ2-4
CDR3 protein: CASVAKNIQYF
CDR3 DNA: TGTGCCAGCGTAGCCAAAAACATTCAGTACTTC

V gene: TRBV5-5
D gene: TRBD2
clone size: -
J gene: TRBJ2-7
CDR3 protein: CASSPPGLAAYEQYF
CDR3 DNA: TGTGCCAGCAGCCCCCCGGGACTAGCAGCCTACGAGCAGTACTTC

V gene: TRBV5-1
D gene: TRBD2
clone size: -
J gene: TRBJ2-1
CDR3 protein: CASSPGAGLATIGEQFF
CDR3 DNA: TGCGCCAGCAGCCCTGGAGCGGGACTAGCAACTATTGGAGAGCAGTTCTTC

V gene: TRBV7-2
D gene: TRBD2
clone size: -
J gene: TRBJ2-7
CDR3 protein: CASSLEAQLAGAGEQYF
CDR3 DNA: TGTGCCAGCAGCTTAGAGGCCCAACTAGCGGGAGCGGGTGAGCAGTACTTC